The 19 T cell receptor beta chains below come from one sample, sequenced in a study of T-cell reconstitution after alpha-beta-depleted transplantation in children. Unique molecular identifiers tagged the TCRbeta library. TCRdb redid the calling of the PCR reads with MiXCR, one entry per CDR3 protein. The table shows 250,000 to 350,000 distinct CDR3 sequences, with 9.5% to 10% occurring only once. The starting material was PBMCs from the stem cell graft donor, obtained from the stem cell graft. These receptors originate from a human donor who donated a stem cell graft to a child with SCID.

Many counts were recorded for this clonotype. The gene calls are TRBV5-1 and TRBJ1-5; D is perhaps TRBD1 (5 bases). The V gene's germline CDR1 is SGHRS and CDR2 YFSETQ. Trimming cost V 1 base and J 3 bases, with 11 bases left between them. This CDR3 is built from 15 residues. DNA for the CDR3: TGCGCCAGCAGCTTGTACGACAGTTCCAATCAGCCCCAGCATTTT. Translated: CASSLYDSSNQPQHF.

This clonotype was seen only a few times. The chain joins TRBV5-1 to TRBJ1-1; possible D gene TRBD1, 6 bases. This CDR3 is 15 amino acids long. In germline, CDR1 is SGHRS, CDR2 YFSETQ. Trimming left V 4 bases short and J 7 bases short, with 20 bases between. The CDR3 DNA is TGCGCCAGCAGCGTCGGTTCACAGGGTTTCGGTGAAGCTTTCTTT. Translating it yields CASSVGSQGFGEAFF.

This chain links TRBV9 with TRBJ1-4, with D perhaps TRBD1 (5 bases). The germline CDR1 and CDR2 sequences are SGDLS and YYNGEE. The CDR3 spans 14 residues. The V and J ends lost 3 bases and 8 bases respectively, with 14 bases between them. The CDR3 bases are TGTGCCAGCAGCGCCTTTGACAGCGGAGAAAAACTGTTTTTT. Its translation: CASSAFDSGEKLFF. The variable domain in full, completed from reference TRBV9 and TRBJ1-4, reads DSGVTQTPKHLITATGQRVTLRCSPRSGDLSVYWYQQSLDQGLQFLIQYYNGEERAKGNILERFSAQQFPDLHSELNLSSLELGDSALYFCASSAFDSGEKLFFGSGTQLSVL.

There are a few counts of this clonotype. The V call is TRBV4-1, the J call TRBJ2-3; possibly TRBD2 for D (5 bases). CDR1 and CDR2 from the germline V gene are MGHRA and YSYEKL. This CDR3 has 16 amino acids. Trimming took off 0 bases at V and 4 bases at J, with 14 bases between the two ends. DNA for the CDR3: TGCGCCAGCAGCCAAGATAGGCTAGCCCGGGCAGATACGCAGTATTTT. As protein: CASSQDRLARADTQYF.

This clonotype was seen a handful of times. The chain joins TRBV5-1 to TRBJ2-1, with 9 bases identical to TRBD1. This CDR3 contains 14 residues. Per germline, CDR1 SGHRS and CDR2 YFSETQ. Unmatched junction bases numbered 4, after V lost 2 bases and J lost 7 bases. The CDR3 DNA reads as TGCGCCAGCAGCTTAACAGGGGGCTGGAATGAGCAGTTCTTC. The encoded protein is CASSLTGGWNEQFF.

The CDR3 here is CASRGTYYNEQFF. CDR3 DNA: TGTGCCAGCAGGGGGACTTATTACAATGAGCAGTTCTTC. The V call is TRBV3-1, the J call TRBJ2-1; weak D call: TRBD2 (6 bases). Looked up from germline, CDR1 is LGHDT and CDR2 is YNNKEL (reference sequence). Trimming stripped 6 bases from V and 4 bases from J, with 10 bases between. CDR3 size: 13 residues.

This clonotype was observed many times. The chain has TRBV14 and TRBJ2-1; D possibly corresponds to TRBD2 (5 bases). With 2 bases removed from V and 9 bases from J, the gap between germline ends came to 20 bases. This CDR3 region has 16 residues. Germline V gene data show CDR1 as SGHDN and CDR2 as FVKESK. The CDR3 DNA sequence: TGTGCCAGCAGCCAACGGACGGGCCCCTCTGGAGGTGAGCAGTTCTTC. It codes for CASSQRTGPSGGEQFF.

This clonotype was seen ten or more times. The CDR3 region has the DNA TGCGCCAGCCAACAGGGGTCGAGCTCCTACGAGCAGTACTTC. Translation gives CASQQGSSSYEQYF. The chain employs TRBV5-1 and TRBJ2-7, with 7 positions matching TRBD1. V shed 7 bases and J 0 bases; nucleotides not matched to a gene: 7. Germline values: CDR1 SGHRS, CDR2 YFSETQ. This CDR3 contains 14 residues.

The chain uses TRBV12-3 or TRBV12-4 and TRBJ2-7, with 8 nucleotides matching TRBD1. The CDR3 spans 13 residues. V lost 3 bases to trimming and J lost 7 bases; unmatched junction nucleotides: 5. For the CDR3, the DNA is TGTGCCAGCAGTTTTTACAGGGGGGATGAGCAGTACTTC. Translation gives CASSFYRGDEQYF.

A few counts support this clonotype. This sequence joins TRBV12-5 and TRBJ1-5; D is perhaps TRBD1 (5 bases). CDR1 LGHNT and CDR2 FRNRAP come from the germline V gene. V lost 3 bases and J lost 1, with 7 bases in between. The CDR3 extends over 14 amino acids. The DNA of the CDR3 is TGTGCTAGTGGTTTTGGGGGAAGCAATCAGCCCCAGCATTTT. It specifies CASGFGGSNQPQHF.

The table lists this clonotype with many counts. The V call is TRBV19, the J call TRBJ2-3, with TRBD1 identical over 10 bases. This CDR3 region has 14 residues. Germline V gives CDR1 LNHDA, CDR2 SQIVND (reference sequence). V was pared by 6 bases and J by 4 bases, with 4 bases of the junction left unmatched. The CDR3 loop reads CASRKTGGPDTQYF. The CDR3 DNA sequence: TGTGCCAGTAGGAAGACAGGGGGCCCAGATACGCAGTATTTT.

This clonotype was recorded a few times. The J gene is TRBJ1-1, the V gene TRBV6-5; D unclear. Trimming stripped 0 bases from V and 2 bases from J, with 13 bases between. The CDR3 extends over 16 amino acids. Per the germline V gene, CDR1 is MNHEY and CDR2 is SVGAGI. The CDR3 protein is CASSYSRSPGNTEAFF. For the CDR3, the DNA is TGTGCCAGCAGTTACTCGAGGTCCCCCGGTAACACTGAAGCTTTCTTT.

The rearrangement links TRBV7-3 to TRBJ1-3; D possibly corresponds to TRBD1 (5 bases). The V gene's germline CDR1 is SGHTA and CDR2 FQGTGA. The CDR3 is made up of 16 amino acids. Trimming left V 5 bases short and J 0 bases short, with 14 bases between. The CDR3 is CASSPDGASSGNTIYF. The CDR3 nucleotides are TGTGCCAGCAGCCCAGATGGGGCGAGCTCTGGAAACACCATATATTTT.

The CDR3 DNA is TGTGCCAGTAGTGCTTGGGGAGGGCCGGAAGAGACCCAGTACTTC. Translation gives CASSAWGGPEETQYF. This chain links TRBV19 with TRBJ2-5, with 7 positions matching TRBD2. Germline V gene lookup returns CDR1 LNHDA and CDR2 SQIVND (reference sequence). Germline trimming cut 5 bases from V and 3 bases from J; bases unmatched to any gene: 9. This CDR3 has 15 amino acids. Full variable domain (missing parts from reference TRBV19 and TRBJ2-5): DGGITQSPKYLFRKEGQNVTLSCEQNLNHDAMYWYRQDPGQGLRLIYYSQIVNDFQKGDIAEGYSVSREKKESFPLTVTSAQKNPTAFYLCASSAWGGPEETQYFGPGTRLLVL.

The chain couples TRBV2 to TRBJ2-2, with D uncertain. CDR1 and CDR2 from the germline V gene are SNHLY and FYNNEI. V was clipped by 5 bases and J by 0 bases, with 10 bases between them. The CDR3 is 15 residues long. CDR3 residues: CASSPRRSNTGELFF. CDR3 in DNA: TGTGCCAGCAGTCCCCGGAGATCGAACACCGGGGAGCTGTTTTTT.

The chain recombines TRBV12-3 or TRBV12-4 with TRBJ1-5, with D tentatively TRBD1 (6 bases). This CDR3 region has 16 residues. V shed 1 base and J shed 0 bases, with 10 bases lying between them. The CDR3, as DNA: TGTGCCAGCAGTTTAGGCACAGGGTATAGCAATCAGCCCCAGCATTTT. It is translated as CASSLGTGYSNQPQHF.

The J gene is TRBJ2-7, the V gene TRBV6-5; 8 nucleotides line up with TRBD1. From germline, CDR1 is MNHEY and CDR2 SVGAGI. V was clipped by 4 bases and J by 4 bases; unmatched bases: 6. This CDR3 comprises 14 residues. CDR3 amino acids: CASSSHRTGYEQYF. The DNA for the CDR3 is TGTGCCAGCAGTTCCCACCGGACAGGGTACGAGCAGTACTTC.

This clonotype was seen repeatedly, ten times or more. The chain employs TRBV5-1 and TRBJ2-1, with D maybe TRBD2 (6 bases). Germline loops: CDR1 SGHRS, CDR2 YFSETQ. This CDR3 spans 14 amino acids. Trimming stripped 3 bases from V and 3 bases from J, with 10 bases between. The CDR3 DNA follows: TGCGCCAGCAGCTCACCGGGACTCTACAATGAGCAGTTCTTC. Translation gives CASSSPGLYNEQFF.

The chain combines TRBV12-3 or TRBV12-4 with TRBJ1-1; D gene ambiguous. Deletions cut 1 base from V and 12 bases from J, with 12 bases between. The CDR3 runs 12 residues. CDR3 amino acids: CASSLGPSHPFF. The DNA of the CDR3 is TGTGCCAGCAGTTTAGGTCCCTCGCATCCTTTCTTT.